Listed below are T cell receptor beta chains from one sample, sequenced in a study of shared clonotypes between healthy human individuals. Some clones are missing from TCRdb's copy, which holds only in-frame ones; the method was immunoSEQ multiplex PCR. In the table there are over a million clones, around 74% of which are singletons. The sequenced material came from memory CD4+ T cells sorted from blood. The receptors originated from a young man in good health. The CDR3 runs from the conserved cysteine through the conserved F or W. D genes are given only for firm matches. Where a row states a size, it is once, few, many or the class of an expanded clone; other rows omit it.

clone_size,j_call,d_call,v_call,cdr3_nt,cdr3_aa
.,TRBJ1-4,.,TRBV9,TGTGCCAGCAGCCCCCAAGGGGTCGGGAATGAAAAACTGTTTTTT,CASSPQGVGNEKLFF
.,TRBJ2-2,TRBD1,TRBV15,TGTGCCACCAGTCAGGGGGCAGGGACCGGGGAGCTGTTTTTT,CATSQGAGTGELFF
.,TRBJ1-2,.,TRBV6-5,TGTGCCAGCAGCCGCCTCGGACTGAGCAGCTACACCTTC,CASSRLGLSSYTF
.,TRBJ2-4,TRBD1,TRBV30,TGTGCCTGGACACGACAGGGGCTAGCCAAAAACATTCAGTACTTC,CAWTRQGLAKNIQYF
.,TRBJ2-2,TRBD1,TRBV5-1,TGCGCCAGCAGCCCGAGACAGGGAAAAACCGGGGAGCTGTTTTTT,CASSPRQGKTGELFF
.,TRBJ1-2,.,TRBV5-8,TGTGCCAGCAGCTTGGCCGGGGGGGTTGGTGGCTACACCTTC,CASSLAGGVGGYTF
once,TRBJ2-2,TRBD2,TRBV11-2,TGTGCCAGCAGCTTAACGATAACTAGCGGTTCGACCGGGGAGCTGTTTTTT,CASSLTITSGSTGELFF
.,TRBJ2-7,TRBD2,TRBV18,TGTGCCAGCTCACCCGGACTAGCGGGAGCCTACGAGCAGTACTTC,CASSPGLAGAYEQYF
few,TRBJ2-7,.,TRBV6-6,TGTGCCAGCAGTCAGGTGGCCTCCTACGAGCAGTACTTC,CASSQVASYEQYF
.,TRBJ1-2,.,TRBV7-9,TGTGCCAGCAGCTTACTTAGCGGCCCCTATGGCTACACCTTC,CASSLLSGPYGYTF
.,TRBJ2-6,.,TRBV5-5,TGTGCCAGCAGCCCAGGGGACACGGCTGGGGCCAACGTCCTGACTTTC,CASSPGDTAGANVLTF
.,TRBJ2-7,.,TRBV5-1,TGCGCCAGCTCCGGTGGCGGATACGAGCAGTACTTC,CASSGGGYEQYF
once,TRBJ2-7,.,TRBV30,TGTGCCTGGAGTGGGGGTATCGAGCAGTACTTC,CAWSGGIEQYF
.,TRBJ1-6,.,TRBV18,TGTGCCAGCTCCGCGGATTCACCCCTCCACTTT,CASSADSPLHF
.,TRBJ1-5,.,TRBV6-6,TGTGCCAGCAGACACAGGGAATATTGGCAGCCCCAGCATTTT,CASRHREYWQPQHF
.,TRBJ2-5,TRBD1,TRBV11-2,TGTGCCAGCAGCGAGGGGGCTGGGGAGACCCAGTACTTC,CASSEGAGETQYF
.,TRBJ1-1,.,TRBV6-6,TGTGCCAGCAGTCCCCCGGGTACTGAAGCTTTCTTT,CASSPPGTEAFF
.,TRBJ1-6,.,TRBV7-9,TGTGCCAGCAGCTTAGGGGACATCTCTAATTCACCCCTCCACTTT,CASSLGDISNSPLHF
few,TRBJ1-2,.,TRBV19,TGTGCCAGTAGTATAGTATTGGGGAATGGCTACACCTTC,CASSIVLGNGYTF
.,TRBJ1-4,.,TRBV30,TGTGCCTGGAGATGGAGTGATGAAAAACTGTTTTTT,CAWRWSDEKLFF
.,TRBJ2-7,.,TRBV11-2,TGTGCCAGCAGCTTAGTTGGGGAGCTCGGCTACGAGCAGTACTTC,CASSLVGELGYEQYF
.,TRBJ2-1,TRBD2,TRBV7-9,TGTGCCAGCAGCTTAGGGGCTGCGGGAGGGCAAAATGAGCAGTTCTTC,CASSLGAAGGQNEQFF
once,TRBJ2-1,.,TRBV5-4,TGTGCCAGCAGCTTAGGGTGGTCCTACAATGAGCAGTTCTTC,CASSLGWSYNEQFF
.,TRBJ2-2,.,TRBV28,TGTGCCAACTTGGACAGGAACACCGGGGAGCTGTTTTTT,CANLDRNTGELFF
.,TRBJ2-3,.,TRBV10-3,TGTGCCATTTGGGACGGAAAGGATACGCAGTATTTT,CAIWDGKDTQYF
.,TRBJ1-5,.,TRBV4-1,TGCGCCAGCAGCCAAGATCTTGGCGGGCAGCCCCAGCATTTT,CASSQDLGGQPQHF
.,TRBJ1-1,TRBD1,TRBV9,TGTGCCAGCAGCGTAGAAGCTTATGGGACAGGGAGTCACACTGAAGCTTTCTTT,CASSVEAYGTGSHTEAFF
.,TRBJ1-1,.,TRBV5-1,TGCGCCAGCAGCGCCCAGGGGACCCAGGCGGGCACTGAAGCTTTCTTT,CASSAQGTQAGTEAFF
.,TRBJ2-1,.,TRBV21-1,TGTGCCAGCAGCAAAGCGATTGGGCGGGAGGTCCCCAGCTCCTACAATGAGCAGTTCTTC,CASSKAIGREVPSSYNEQFF
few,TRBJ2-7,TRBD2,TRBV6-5,TGTGCCAGCAGTTACGGGGAGGGGACCTACGAGCAGTACTTC,CASSYGEGTYEQYF
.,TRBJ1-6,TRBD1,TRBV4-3,TGCGCCAGCAGCGCCGAGCCCGGACAGGGAAGGTCACCCCTCCACTTT,CASSAEPGQGRSPLHF
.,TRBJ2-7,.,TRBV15,TGTGCCACCAGCAGAGTAGGACGCAGGGCAGGCGACGAGCAGTACTTC,CATSRVGRRAGDEQYF
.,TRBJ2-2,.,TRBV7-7,TGTGCTAGCAGCAGAGACAGGAACACCGGGGAGCTGTTTTTT,CASSRDRNTGELFF
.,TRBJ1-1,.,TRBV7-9,TGTGCCAGCAGCTTCGGGGGAAACACTGAAGCTTTCTTT,CASSFGGNTEAFF
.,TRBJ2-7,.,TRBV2,TGTGCCAGCACCTCGGACAGTATTTCGGGTGAGCAGTACTTC,CASTSDSISGEQYF
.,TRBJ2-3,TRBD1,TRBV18,TGTGCCAGCGCCACTACAGGGGGCAAAGGAGATACGCAGTATTTT,CASATTGGKGDTQYF
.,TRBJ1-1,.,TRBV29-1,TGCAGCGTTGATTGGCAGGTGGAGGCTGAAGCTTTCTTT,CSVDWQVEAEAFF
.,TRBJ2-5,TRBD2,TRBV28,TGTGCCAGCAGTTCGCCGGGACTAAAGGCGGAGACCCAGTACTTC,CASSSPGLKAETQYF
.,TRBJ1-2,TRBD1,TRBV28,TGTGCCAGCAGCCTCGGACAGGGGGCAGGTGGCTACACCTTC,CASSLGQGAGGYTF
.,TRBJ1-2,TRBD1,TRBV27,TGTGCCAGCAGTTTATCGCAGGGGGAGTTTAACTATGGCTACACCTTC,CASSLSQGEFNYGYTF
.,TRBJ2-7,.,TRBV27,TGTGCCAGCAGTTTCAGGGCCCGGCAGAACTACGAGCAGTACTTC,CASSFRARQNYEQYF
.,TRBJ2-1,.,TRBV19,TGTGCCAGTAGTACTCCGCGGGCCCGAGGTGAGCAGTTCTTC,CASSTPRARGEQFF
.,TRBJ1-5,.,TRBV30,TGTGCCTCAGCGGGCGGTGACAATCAGCCCCAGCATTTT,CASAGGDNQPQHF